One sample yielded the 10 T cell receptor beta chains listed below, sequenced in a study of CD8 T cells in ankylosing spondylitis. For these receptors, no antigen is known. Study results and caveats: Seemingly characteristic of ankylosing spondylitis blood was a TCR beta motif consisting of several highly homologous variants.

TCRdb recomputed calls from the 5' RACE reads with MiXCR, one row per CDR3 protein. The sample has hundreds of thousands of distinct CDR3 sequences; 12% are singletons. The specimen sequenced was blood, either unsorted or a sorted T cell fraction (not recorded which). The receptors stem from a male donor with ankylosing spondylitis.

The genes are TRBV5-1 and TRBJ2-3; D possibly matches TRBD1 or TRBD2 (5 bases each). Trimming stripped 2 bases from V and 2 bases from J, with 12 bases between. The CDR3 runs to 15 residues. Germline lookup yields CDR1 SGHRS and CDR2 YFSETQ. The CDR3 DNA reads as TGCGCCAGCAGCTTCCGGGACCCACACACAGATACGCAGTATTTT. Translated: CASSFRDPHTDTQYF.

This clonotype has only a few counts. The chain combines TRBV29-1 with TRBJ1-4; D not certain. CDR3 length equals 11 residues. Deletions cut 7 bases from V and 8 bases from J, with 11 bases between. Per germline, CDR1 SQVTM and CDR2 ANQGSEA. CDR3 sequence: CSAGNREKLFF. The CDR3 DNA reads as TGCAGCGCGGGGAATAGGGAAAAACTGTTTTTT. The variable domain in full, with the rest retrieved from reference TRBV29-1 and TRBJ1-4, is SAVISQKPSRDICQRGTSLTIQCQVDSQVTMMFWYRQQPGQSLTLIATANQGSEATYESGFVIDKFPISRPNLTFSTLTVSNMSPEDSSIYLCSAGNREKLFFGSGTQLSVL.

CDR3 sequence (DNA): TGTGCCAGCAGCTTCTATGGGGGGGGCCTTGAAGCTTTCTTT. It yields the protein CASSFYGGGLEAFF. This rearrangement joins TRBV5-6 to TRBJ1-1, with a weak D call TRBD1 (6 bases). CDR1 is SGHDT, CDR2 YYEEEE, per germline. The V end lost 2 bases, the J end lost 7 bases, and 15 bases lay between the germline ends. This CDR3 is built from 14 residues.

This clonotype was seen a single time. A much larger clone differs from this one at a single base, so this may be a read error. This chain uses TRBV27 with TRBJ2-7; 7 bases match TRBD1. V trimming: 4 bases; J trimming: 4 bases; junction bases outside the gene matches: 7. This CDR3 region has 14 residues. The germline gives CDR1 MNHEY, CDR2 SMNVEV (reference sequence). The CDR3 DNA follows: TGTGCCAGCAGTTCCCCCGGGACAGCTTACGAGCAGTACTTC. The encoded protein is CASSSPGTAYEQYF.

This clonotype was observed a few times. CDR3 residues: CATSFSGGTQYF. The DNA of the CDR3 is TGTGCCACCAGTTTTAGCGGGGGGACCCAGTACTTC. V and J are TRBV24-1 and TRBJ2-5; 9 positions agree with TRBD2. This CDR3 contains 12 residues. Germline assignment: CDR1 KGHDR and CDR2 SFDVKD. The J segment lost 7 bases and the V segment lost 6 bases, leaving 2 bases of the junction unmatched.

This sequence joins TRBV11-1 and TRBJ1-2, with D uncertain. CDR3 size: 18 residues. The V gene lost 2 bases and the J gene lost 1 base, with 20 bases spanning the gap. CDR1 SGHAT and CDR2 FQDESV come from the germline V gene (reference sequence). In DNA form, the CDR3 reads TGTGCCAGCAGCTTAACTTTCGACACCTTAGACCTTAACTATGGCTACACCTTC. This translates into CASSLTFDTLDLNYGYTF.

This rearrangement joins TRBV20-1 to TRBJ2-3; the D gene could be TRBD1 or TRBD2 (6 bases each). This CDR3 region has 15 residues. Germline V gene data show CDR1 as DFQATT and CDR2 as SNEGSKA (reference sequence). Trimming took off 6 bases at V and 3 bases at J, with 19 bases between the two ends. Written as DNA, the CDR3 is TGCAGTGCCCCCAGATATGGGGGGCAGACAGATACGCAGTATTTT. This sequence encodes CSAPRYGGQTDTQYF.

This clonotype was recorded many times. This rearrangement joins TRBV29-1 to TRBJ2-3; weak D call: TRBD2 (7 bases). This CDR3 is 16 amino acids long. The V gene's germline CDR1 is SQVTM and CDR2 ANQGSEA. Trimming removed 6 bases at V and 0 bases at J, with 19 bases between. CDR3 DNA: TGCAGCGTCATCGGCGTCGGGGGGCGAAGCACAGATACGCAGTATTTT. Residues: CSVIGVGGRSTDTQYF.

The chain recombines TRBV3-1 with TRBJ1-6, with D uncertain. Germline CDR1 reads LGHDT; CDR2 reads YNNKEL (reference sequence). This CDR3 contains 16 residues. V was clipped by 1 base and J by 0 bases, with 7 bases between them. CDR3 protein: CASSQARLSYNSPLHF. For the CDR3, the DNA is TGTGCCAGCAGCCAAGCACGACTCTCCTATAATTCACCCCTCCACTTT.

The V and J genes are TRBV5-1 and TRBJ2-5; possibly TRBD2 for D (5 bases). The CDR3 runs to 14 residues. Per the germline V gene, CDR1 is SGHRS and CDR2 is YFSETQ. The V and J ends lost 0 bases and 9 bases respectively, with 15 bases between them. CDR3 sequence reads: CASSLGMEAEAQYF. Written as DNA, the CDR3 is TGCGCCAGCAGCTTGGGTATGGAGGCTGAGGCCCAGTACTTC.